The 8 T cell receptor beta chains below all came from one sample that was sequenced in a study of identical twins. MiXCR, applied by TCRdb to the 5' RACE reads, yields one record per CDR3 protein. Here the sample spans 400,000 to 500,000 distinct CDR3 sequences, more than 13% being singletons. The data were also submitted as part of a second study, on yellow fever vaccine responses in identical twins.

The source material was CD4+ T cells sorted from blood. The receptors here all came from a woman younger than 30 in good health.

The J gene is TRBJ2-5, the V gene TRBV5-5; D not resolved. The germline V gene encodes CDR1 SGHKS and CDR2 YYEKEE (reference sequence). This CDR3 region has 16 residues. Trimming shortened V by 2 bases and J by 3 bases, and 17 bases separated the two germline ends. CDR3 bases: TGTGCCAGCAGCTTCAGGTTTGGCACAGCCGAAGAGACCCAGTACTTC. Protein sequence: CASSFRFGTAEETQYF.

This clonotype has only a few counts. J is TRBJ2-7 and V is TRBV7-8; maybe TRBD2 (5 bases). Between the trimmed V and J ends, which lost 1 base and 3 bases, there was a span of 10 bases. The germline V gene encodes CDR1 SGHVS and CDR2 FQNEAQ. CDR3 length equals 14 residues. CDR3: CASSLEGVVYEQYF. The CDR3 DNA reads as TGTGCCAGCAGCTTAGAGGGAGTGGTCTACGAGCAGTACTTC.

This clonotype came up a few times. V and J are TRBV7-2 and TRBJ2-3; 7 bases map to TRBD1. Germline V gene data show CDR1 as SGHTA and CDR2 as FQGNSA. J was trimmed by 4 bases and V by 8 bases; bases with no gene match: 0. CDR3 length: 11 residues. CDR3 DNA sequence: TGTGCCAGCGGGACAGCAGATACGCAGTATTTT. This translates into CASGTADTQYF.

This clonotype was counted at least ten times. The J gene is TRBJ2-5, the V gene TRBV6-6; D unresolved. The germline V and J ends were trimmed by 8 bases and 7 bases, with 14 bases remaining between them. CDR1 is MNHNY, CDR2 SVGAGI, per germline (reference sequence). This CDR3 is 12 amino acids long. CDR3 bases: TGTGCCAGCCATGAGACCCGCGGGACCCAGTACTTC. This gives the protein CASHETRGTQYF.

J is TRBJ2-1 and V is TRBV5-6; D possibly corresponds to TRBD2 (7 bases). From germline, CDR1 is SGHDT and CDR2 YYEEEE. V was shortened by 1 base and J by 4 bases, with 18 bases between the two germline ends. There are 17 residues in the CDR3. The CDR3 loop is CASSLRGGPNRYNEQFF. CDR3 DNA: TGTGCCAGCAGCTTGAGGGGGGGCCCGAACCGTTACAATGAGCAGTTCTTC.

This clonotype was observed a few times. The chain is built from TRBV4-3 and TRBJ2-7; D gene uncertain. Germline lookup yields CDR1 LGHNA and CDR2 YSLEER. The CDR3 spans 14 residues. Trimming pared 2 bases from V and 0 bases from J, leaving 8 bases between. CDR3 sequence reads: CASSQKSNSYEQYF. CDR3 nucleotide sequence: TGCGCCAGCAGCCAAAAGAGTAACTCCTACGAGCAGTACTTC.

This clonotype has more than one count but fewer than ten. This chain uses TRBV6-5 with TRBJ1-1, with a possible D match to TRBD1 (5 bases). Germline CDR1 reads MNHEY; CDR2 reads SVGAGI. The CDR3 is made up of 12 amino acids. V shed 2 bases and J shed 8 bases, with 9 bases lying between them. CDR3 loop: CASSYGWGEAFF. The CDR3, as DNA: TGTGCCAGCAGTTACGGTTGGGGGGAAGCTTTCTTT.

This clonotype was counted between two and nine times. V is TRBV20-1 and J is TRBJ2-1; possible D gene TRBD1, 6 bases. Germline V gene sequence: CDR1 DFQATT, CDR2 SNEGSKA (reference sequence). CDR3 size: 14 residues. The V and J ends lost 1 base and 4 bases respectively, with 11 bases between them. CDR3 nucleotide sequence: TGCAGTGCTAGAGGGACAAGGGGGTACAATGAGCAGTTCTTC. It encodes CSARGTRGYNEQFF.